Included here is one T cell receptor (beta chain) sequence, with context. Authors' methods: Researchers report that nucleated cell counts were estimated from reference gene primer amplification. TCRdb's copy holds only in-frame clones and misses some; the assay was immunoSEQ multiplex PCR. The V and J calls and clone size are taken from that table; D and trimming were inferred from the DNA. The table lists roughly 50,000 clones, approximately 81% of them singletons. This CDR3 spans 14 amino acids. The germline V gene has CDR1 KGHSH and CDR2 LQKENI. With V trimmed by 5 bases and J by 6 bases, 4 bases remained unmatched. The data were obtained in a study of blood T cell repertoires in COVID-19. Study-level information: Acute-phase and convalescent COVID-19 samples originated in the United States, Italy and Spain. Sources were T cells, B-cell-depleted T cells, or PBMCs; the material itself was cDNA or gDNA.

The J gene is TRBJ2-1, the V gene TRBV18, with 10 bases aligning to TRBD2. The material sequenced was peripheral blood. This receptor was taken from a man aged 45-60 years with acute or convalescent COVID-19. CDR3 DNA: TGTGCCAGCTCAGATCCTAGCGGGAGCAATGAGCAGTTCTTC. Protein product: CASSDPSGSNEQFF.